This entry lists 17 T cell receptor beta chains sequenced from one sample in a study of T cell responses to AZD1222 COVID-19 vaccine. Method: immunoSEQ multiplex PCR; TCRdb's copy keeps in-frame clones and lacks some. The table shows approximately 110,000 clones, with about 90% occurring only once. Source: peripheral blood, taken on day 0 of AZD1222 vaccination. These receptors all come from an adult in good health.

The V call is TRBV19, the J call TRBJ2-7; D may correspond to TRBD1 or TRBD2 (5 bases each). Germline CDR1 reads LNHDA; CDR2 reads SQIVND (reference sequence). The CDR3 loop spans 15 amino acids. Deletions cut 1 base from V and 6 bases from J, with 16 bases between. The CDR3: CASSIVPGTFSEQYF. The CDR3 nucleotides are TGTGCCAGTAGTATAGTCCCGGGGACGTTCTCCGAGCAGTACTTC.

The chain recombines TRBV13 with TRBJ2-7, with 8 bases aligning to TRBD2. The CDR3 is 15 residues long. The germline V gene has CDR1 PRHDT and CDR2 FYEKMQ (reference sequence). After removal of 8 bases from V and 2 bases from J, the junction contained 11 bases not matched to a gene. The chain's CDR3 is CASGLGRRGAYEQYF. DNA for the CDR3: TGTGCCAGCGGTCTAGGGCGGCGGGGGGCCTACGAGCAGTACTTC.

As DNA, the CDR3 is TGTGCCAGCAGGCGACAGGGGGCGACTAATGAAAAACTGTTTTTT. Translating gives CASRRQGATNEKLFF. The chain links TRBV27 to TRBJ1-4, with 10 bases fitting TRBD1. The CDR3 consists of 15 residues. The germline V gene encodes CDR1 MNHEY and CDR2 SMNVEV (reference sequence). V was pared by 6 bases and J by 2 bases, with 3 bases of the junction left unmatched.

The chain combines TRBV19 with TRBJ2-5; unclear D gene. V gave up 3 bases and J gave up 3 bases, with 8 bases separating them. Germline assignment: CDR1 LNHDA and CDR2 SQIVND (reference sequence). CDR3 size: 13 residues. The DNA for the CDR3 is TGTGCCAGTAGTATTTTAGGGAAAGAGACCCAGTACTTC. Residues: CASSILGKETQYF.

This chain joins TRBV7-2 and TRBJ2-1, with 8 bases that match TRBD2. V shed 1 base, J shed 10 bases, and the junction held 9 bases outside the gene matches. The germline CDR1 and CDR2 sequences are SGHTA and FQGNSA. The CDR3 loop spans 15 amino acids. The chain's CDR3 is CASSLVYGGVGEQFF. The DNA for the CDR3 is TGTGCCAGCAGCTTAGTGTACGGGGGGGTAGGGGAGCAGTTCTTC.

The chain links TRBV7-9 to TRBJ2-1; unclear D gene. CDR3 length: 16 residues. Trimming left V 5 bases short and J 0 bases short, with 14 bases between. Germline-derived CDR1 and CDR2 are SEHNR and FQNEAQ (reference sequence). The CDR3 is CASSGTTSSSYNEQFF. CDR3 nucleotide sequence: TGTGCCAGCAGCGGAACTACTTCTAGCTCCTACAATGAGCAGTTCTTC.

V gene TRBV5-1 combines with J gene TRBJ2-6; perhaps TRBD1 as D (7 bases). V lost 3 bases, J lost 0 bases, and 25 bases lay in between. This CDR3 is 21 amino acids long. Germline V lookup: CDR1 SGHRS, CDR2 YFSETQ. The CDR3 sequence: CASSSLPRRGPLDSGANVLTF. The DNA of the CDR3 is TGCGCCAGCAGCTCGCTCCCGAGGAGGGGGCCCTTAGACTCTGGGGCCAACGTCCTGACTTTC.

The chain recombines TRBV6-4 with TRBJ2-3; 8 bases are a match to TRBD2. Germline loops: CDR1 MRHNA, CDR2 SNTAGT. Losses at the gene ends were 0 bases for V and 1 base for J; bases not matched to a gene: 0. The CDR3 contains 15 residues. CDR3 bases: TGTGCCAGCAGTGACTCGCGGGGGGGCACAGATACGCAGTATTTT. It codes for CASSDSRGGTDTQYF.

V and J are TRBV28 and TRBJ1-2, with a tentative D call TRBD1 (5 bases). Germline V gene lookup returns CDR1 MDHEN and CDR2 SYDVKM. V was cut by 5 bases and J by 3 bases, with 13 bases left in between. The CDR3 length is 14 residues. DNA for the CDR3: TGTGCCAGCAGTCCCCCGGGGGTTGACTATGGCTACACCTTC. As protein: CASSPPGVDYGYTF.

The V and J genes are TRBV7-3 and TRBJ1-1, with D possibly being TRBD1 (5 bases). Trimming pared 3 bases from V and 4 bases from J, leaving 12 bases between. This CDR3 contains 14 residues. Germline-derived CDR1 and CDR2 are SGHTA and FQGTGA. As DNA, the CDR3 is TGTGCCAGCAGCTTTGCGGGGGACCTCACTGAAGCTTTCTTT. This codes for CASSFAGDLTEAFF.

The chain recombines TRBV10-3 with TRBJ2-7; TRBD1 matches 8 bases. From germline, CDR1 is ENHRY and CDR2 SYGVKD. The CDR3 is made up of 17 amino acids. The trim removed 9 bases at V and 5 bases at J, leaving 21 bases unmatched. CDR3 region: CAIGSTVVRTGYDEQYF. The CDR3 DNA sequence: TGTGCCATTGGGTCGACCGTGGTTCGGACAGGGTATGACGAGCAGTACTTC.

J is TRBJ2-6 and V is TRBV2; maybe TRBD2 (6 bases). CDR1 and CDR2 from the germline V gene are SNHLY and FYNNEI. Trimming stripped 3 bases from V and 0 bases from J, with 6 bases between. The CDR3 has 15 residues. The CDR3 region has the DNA TGTGCCAGCAGTGAGGGGGGCTCTGGGGCCAACGTCCTGACTTTC. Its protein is CASSEGGSGANVLTF.

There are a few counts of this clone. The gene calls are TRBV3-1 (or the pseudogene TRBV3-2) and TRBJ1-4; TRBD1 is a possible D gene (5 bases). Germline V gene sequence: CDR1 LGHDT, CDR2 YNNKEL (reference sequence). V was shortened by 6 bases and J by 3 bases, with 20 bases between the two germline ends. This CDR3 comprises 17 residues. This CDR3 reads CASSPGDPPGANEKLFF. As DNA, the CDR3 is TGTGCCAGCAGTCCCGGGGACCCCCCTGGGGCTAATGAAAAACTGTTTTTT.

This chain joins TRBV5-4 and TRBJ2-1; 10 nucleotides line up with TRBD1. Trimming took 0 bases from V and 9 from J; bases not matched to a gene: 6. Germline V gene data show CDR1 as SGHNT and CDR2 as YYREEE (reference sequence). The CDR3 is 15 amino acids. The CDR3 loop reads CASSLARQGAGEQFF. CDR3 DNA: TGTGCCAGCAGCTTGGCACGACAGGGGGCAGGTGAGCAGTTCTTC.

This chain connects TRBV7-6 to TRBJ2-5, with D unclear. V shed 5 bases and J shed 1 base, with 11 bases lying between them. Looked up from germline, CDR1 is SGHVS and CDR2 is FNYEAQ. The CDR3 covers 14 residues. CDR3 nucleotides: TGTGCCAGCAGCCCCCCCGCGAGCCAAGAGACCCAGTACTTC. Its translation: CASSPPASQETQYF.

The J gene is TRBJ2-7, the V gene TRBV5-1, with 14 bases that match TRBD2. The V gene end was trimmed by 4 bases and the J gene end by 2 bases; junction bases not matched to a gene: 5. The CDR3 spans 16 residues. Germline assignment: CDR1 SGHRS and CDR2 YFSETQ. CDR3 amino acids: CASSEGLAGVTYEQYF. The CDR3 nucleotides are TGCGCCAGCAGCGAGGGACTAGCGGGGGTTACCTACGAGCAGTACTTC.

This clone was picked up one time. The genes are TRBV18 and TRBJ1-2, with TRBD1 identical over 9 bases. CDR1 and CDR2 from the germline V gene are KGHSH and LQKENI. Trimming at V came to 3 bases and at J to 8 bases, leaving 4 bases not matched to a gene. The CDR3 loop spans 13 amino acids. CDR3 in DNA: TGTGCCAGCTCACCGGAGGACAGGGGAGGCTACACCTTC. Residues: CASSPEDRGGYTF.